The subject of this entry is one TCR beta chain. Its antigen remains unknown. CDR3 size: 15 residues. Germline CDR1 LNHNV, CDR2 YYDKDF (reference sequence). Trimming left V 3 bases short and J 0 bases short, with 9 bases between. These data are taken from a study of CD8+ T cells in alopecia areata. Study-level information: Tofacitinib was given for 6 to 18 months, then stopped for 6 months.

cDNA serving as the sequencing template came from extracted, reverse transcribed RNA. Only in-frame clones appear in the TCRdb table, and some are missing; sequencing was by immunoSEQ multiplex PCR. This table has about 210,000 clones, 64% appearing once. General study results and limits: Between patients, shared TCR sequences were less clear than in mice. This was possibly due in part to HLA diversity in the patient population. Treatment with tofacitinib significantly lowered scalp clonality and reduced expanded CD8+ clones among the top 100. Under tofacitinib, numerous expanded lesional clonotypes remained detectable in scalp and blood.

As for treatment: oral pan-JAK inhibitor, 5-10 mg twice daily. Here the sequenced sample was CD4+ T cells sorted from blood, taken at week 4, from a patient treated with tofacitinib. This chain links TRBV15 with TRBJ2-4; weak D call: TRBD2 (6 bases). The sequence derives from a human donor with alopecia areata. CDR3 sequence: CATSREGLAKNIQYF. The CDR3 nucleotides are TGTGCCACCAGCAGGGAGGGTTTAGCCAAAAACATTCAGTACTTC.